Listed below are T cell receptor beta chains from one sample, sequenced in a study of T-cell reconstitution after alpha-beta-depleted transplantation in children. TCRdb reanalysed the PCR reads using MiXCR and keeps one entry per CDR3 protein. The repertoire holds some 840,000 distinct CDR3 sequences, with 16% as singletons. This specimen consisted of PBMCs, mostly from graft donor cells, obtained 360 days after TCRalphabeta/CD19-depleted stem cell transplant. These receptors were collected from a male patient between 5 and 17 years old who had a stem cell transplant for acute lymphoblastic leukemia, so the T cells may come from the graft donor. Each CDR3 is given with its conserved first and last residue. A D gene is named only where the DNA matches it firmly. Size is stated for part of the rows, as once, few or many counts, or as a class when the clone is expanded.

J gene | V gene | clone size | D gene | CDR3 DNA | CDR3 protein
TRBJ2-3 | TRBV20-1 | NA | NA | TGCAGTGCTAGAGATTATTCTGGGGGGAGGTCCCGAACAGATACGCGGTATTTT | CSARDYSGGRSRTDTRYF
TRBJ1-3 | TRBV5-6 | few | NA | TGTGCCAGCAGCTTCACAGGGTTCGGAAACACCATATATTTT | CASSFTGFGNTIYF
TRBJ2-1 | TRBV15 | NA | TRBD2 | TGTGCCACCAGCATTAGTTCCGGGACTAGCGGGATTTCCTACAATGAGCAGTTCTTC | CATSISSGTSGISYNEQFF
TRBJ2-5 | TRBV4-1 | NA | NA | TGCGCCAGCAGCCAAGAGGAAGAGACCCAGTACTTC | CASSQEEETQYF
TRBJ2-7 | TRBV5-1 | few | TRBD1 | TGCGCCAGCAGCCTAAAACCGGGACAGAGCTACGAGCAGTACTTC | CASSLKPGQSYEQYF
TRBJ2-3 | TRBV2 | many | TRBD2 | TGTGCCAGCATTGGACTAGCCGTCGGAACAGATACGCAGTATTTT | CASIGLAVGTDTQYF
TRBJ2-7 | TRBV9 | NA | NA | TGTGCCAGCAGCGTAGCTGGTAGATTCGTCGACGAGCAGTACTTC | CASSVAGRFVDEQYF
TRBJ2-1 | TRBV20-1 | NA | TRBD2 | TGCAGTGCTAGTACAGCGGGAGGCCCCTACAATGAGCAGTTCTTC | CSASTAGGPYNEQFF
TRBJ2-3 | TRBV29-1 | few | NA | TGCAGCGCGGCTTCCCGGAAGGATACGCAGTATTTT | CSAASRKDTQYF
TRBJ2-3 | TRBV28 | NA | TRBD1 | TGTGCCAGCAGTCCCTCCGGGACAGGGGTGGGAGATACGCAGTATTTT | CASSPSGTGVGDTQYF
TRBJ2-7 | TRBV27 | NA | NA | TGTGCCAGCGGGGTCGATGCACAACGGATCTCCTACGAGCAGTACTTC | CASGVDAQRISYEQYF
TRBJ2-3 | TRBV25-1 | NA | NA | TGTGCCAGCAGTGTTGGGACCGGTACGCAGTATTTT | CASSVGTGTQYF
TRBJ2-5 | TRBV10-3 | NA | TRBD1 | TGTGCCATCAGCGACAGGGGTCCAGAGACCCAGTACTTC | CAISDRGPETQYF
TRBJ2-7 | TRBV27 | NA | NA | TGTGCCAGCAGTGCCGTAGCTTCCCATTACGAGCAGTACTTC | CASSAVASHYEQYF
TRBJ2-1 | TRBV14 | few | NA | TGTGCCAGCAGCCTACCATTAGGGCACTCCTACAATGAGCAGTTCTTC | CASSLPLGHSYNEQFF
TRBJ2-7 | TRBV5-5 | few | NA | TGTGCCAGCAGCTTGGTGGGTTCAGCGCCCTACGAGCAGTACTTC | CASSLVGSAPYEQYF
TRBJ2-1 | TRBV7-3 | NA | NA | TGTGCCAGCAGCCCAAGGGAGGAAAATGAGCAGTTCTTC | CASSPREENEQFF
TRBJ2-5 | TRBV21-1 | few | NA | TGTGCCAGCAGCAAAAGGCGACACACATCCCAAGAGACCCAGTACTTC | CASSKRRHTSQETQYF
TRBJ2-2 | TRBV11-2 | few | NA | TGTGCCAGCAGCTTTACTACCGGAGCTGAGCTGTTTTTT | CASSFTTGAELFF
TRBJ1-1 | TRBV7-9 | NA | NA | TGTGCCAGCAGCCGGGGAGCAGGGGTGGCTGAAGCTTTCTTT | CASSRGAGVAEAFF
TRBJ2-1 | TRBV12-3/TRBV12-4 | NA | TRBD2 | TGTGCCAGCACCCAGACTAGCTACCCCTACAATGAGCAGTTCTTC | CASTQTSYPYNEQFF
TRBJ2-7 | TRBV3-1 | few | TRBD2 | TGTGCCAGCAGCCTTTCAGGACTAGCGGGGGCCTACGAGCAGTACTTC | CASSLSGLAGAYEQYF
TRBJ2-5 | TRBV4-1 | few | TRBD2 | TGCGCCAGCAGCCAAGTGGAAGCGGGAGCAGGAGAGACCCAGTACTTC | CASSQVEAGAGETQYF
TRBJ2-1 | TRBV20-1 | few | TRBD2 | TGCAGTTTGAAGGGTAGCGGGAGTCTCTTCGCCTTC | CSLKGSGSLFAF
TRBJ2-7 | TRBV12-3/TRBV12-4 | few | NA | TGTGCCAGCAGTCCCCGGAGGAGATCCTACGAGCAGTACTTC | CASSPRRRSYEQYF
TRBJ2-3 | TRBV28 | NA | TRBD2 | TGTGCCAGCAGTTTCTACGTCTACGGGAGGGCCAACACAGATACGCAGTATTTT | CASSFYVYGRANTDTQYF
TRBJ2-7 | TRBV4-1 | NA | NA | TGCGCCAGCAGCCCACAGGGCCAGAGCTCCTACGAGCAGTACTTC | CASSPQGQSSYEQYF
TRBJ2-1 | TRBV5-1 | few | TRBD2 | TGCGCCAGCAGCGGGGGACTAGCGAGTTACAATGAGCAGTTCTTC | CASSGGLASYNEQFF